These 7 T cell receptor beta chains were sequenced from one sample in a study of long-term antiretroviral therapy in people with HIV. Survey-level immunoSEQ v3.0 assays were run. Only in-frame clones appear in the TCRdb table, and some are missing; sequencing was by immunoSEQ multiplex PCR. The sample has under 25,000 clones, about 70% seen once. The material was unsorted PBMCs, obtained 0.5 years before starting antiretroviral therapy. Source of these receptors: a man aged 18 to 29 with HIV.

This sequence joins TRBV6-4 and TRBJ2-3, with 9 bases aligning to TRBD2. There are 16 residues in the CDR3. Trimming took 4 bases from V and 2 from J; bases not matched to a gene: 7. CDR1 is MRHNA and CDR2 is SNTAGT in the germline V gene. The CDR3, as DNA: TGTGCCAGCAGTGCATTAGCGGGGGCCTCCACAGATACGCAGTATTTT. Amino acids: CASSALAGASTDTQYF.

This clone is medium-sized. J is TRBJ2-3 and V is TRBV11-3; a possible D gene is TRBD1 (6 bases). CDR1 and CDR2 from the germline V gene are SGHNT and YENEEA. The CDR3 runs 15 residues. V was clipped by 5 bases and J by 1 base, with 13 bases between them. CDR3 residues: CASSPGPGGTDTQYF. The CDR3 DNA follows: TGTGCCAGCAGCCCGGGACCAGGGGGCACAGATACGCAGTATTTT.

The chain recombines TRBV27 with TRBJ1-3; D gene ambiguous. Trimming shortened V by 6 bases and J by 0 bases, and 9 bases separated the two germline ends. CDR3 size: 14 residues. CDR1 is MNHEY and CDR2 is SMNVEV in the germline V gene (reference sequence). CDR3 nucleotides: TGTGCCAGCAGGCCAGCTGGCTCTGGAAACACCATATATTTT. It specifies CASRPAGSGNTIYF.

V and J are TRBV7-9 and TRBJ2-7, with D uncertain. CDR3 length: 14 amino acids. Germline CDR1 reads SEHNR; CDR2 reads FQNEAQ (reference sequence). Deletions cut 2 bases from V and 1 base from J, with 9 bases between. CDR3 in DNA: TGTGCCAGCAGCTTAAGCCTGGGATCCTACGAGCAGTACTTC. Protein product: CASSLSLGSYEQYF.

The rearrangement links TRBV5-6 to TRBJ2-1; no definite D call. The CDR3 covers 17 residues. Trimming took off 3 bases at V and 0 bases at J, with 16 bases between the two ends. Germline V CDR1 and CDR2: SGHDT, YYEEEE. CDR3 sequence (DNA): TGTGCCAGCAGCTGGCTACAGACTTTCAGCTCCTACAATGAGCAGTTCTTC. This encodes CASSWLQTFSSYNEQFF. The full variable domain, in which reference TRBV5-6 and TRBJ2-1 provide the parts outside the CDR3, is DAGVTQSPTHLIKTRGQQVTLRCSPKSGHDTVSWYQQALGQGPQFIFQYYEEEERQRGNFPDRFSGHQFPNYSSELNVNALLLGDSALYLCASSWLQTFSSYNEQFFGPGTRLTVL.

This clone was seen once. The chain joins TRBV7-6 to TRBJ1-1, with 8 nucleotides matching TRBD1. The V gene end was trimmed by 3 bases and the J gene end by 1 base; junction bases not matched to a gene: 7. This CDR3 is 16 amino acids long. The germline V gene has CDR1 SGHVS and CDR2 FNYEAQ. DNA of the CDR3: TGTGCCAGCAGCTTCCGGACAGGGAAGGGGAACACTGAAGCTTTCTTT. It yields the protein CASSFRTGKGNTEAFF.

The chain has TRBV13 and TRBJ2-6; unclear D gene. The CDR3 length is 14 residues. V lost 6 bases and J 0 bases, leaving 6 bases between the germline ends. Per germline, CDR1 PRHDT and CDR2 FYEKMQ (reference sequence). CDR3 DNA: TGTGCCAGCAGGGTTATCTCTGGGGCCAACGTCCTGACTTTC. Protein sequence: CASRVISGANVLTF.